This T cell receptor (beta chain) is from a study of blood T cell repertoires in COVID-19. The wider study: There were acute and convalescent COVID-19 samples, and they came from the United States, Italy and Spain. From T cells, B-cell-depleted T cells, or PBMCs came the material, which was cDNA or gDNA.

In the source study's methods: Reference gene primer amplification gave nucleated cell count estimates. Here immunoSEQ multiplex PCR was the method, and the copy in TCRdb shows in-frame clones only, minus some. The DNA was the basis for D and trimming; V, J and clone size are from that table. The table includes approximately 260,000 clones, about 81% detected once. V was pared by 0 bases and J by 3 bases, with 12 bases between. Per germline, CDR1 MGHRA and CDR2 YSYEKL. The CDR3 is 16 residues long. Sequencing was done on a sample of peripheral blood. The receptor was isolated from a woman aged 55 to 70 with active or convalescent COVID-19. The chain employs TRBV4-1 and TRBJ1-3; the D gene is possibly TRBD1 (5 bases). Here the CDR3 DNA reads TGCGCCAGCAGCCAAGAGTCAGGGAATTTTGGAAACACCATATATTTT. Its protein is CASSQESGNFGNTIYF.